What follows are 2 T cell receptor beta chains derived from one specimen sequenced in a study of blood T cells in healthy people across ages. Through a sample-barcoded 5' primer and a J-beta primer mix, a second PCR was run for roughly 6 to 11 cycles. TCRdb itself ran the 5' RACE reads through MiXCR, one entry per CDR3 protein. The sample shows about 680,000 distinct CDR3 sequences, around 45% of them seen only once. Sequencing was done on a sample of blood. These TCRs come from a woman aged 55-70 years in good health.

The CDR3 nucleotides read TGTGCCAGCAGCTACCATACAACTAGCGGCCCACGCCAGCCCTACAATGAGCAGTTCTTC. It codes for CASSYHTTSGPRQPYNEQFF. This rearrangement joins TRBV11-3 to TRBJ2-1; 8 nucleotides align to TRBD2. Germline V gives CDR1 SGHNT, CDR2 YENEEA. V lost 4 bases, J lost 2 bases, and 19 bases stayed unmatched. There are 20 residues in the CDR3.

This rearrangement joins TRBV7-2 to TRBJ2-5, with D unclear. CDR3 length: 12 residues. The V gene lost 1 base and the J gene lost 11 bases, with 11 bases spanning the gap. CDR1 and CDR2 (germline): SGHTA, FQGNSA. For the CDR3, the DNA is TGTGCCAGCAGCTTAGGTCTGCGAGAGCAGTACTTC. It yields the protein CASSLGLREQYF.